Listed below are T cell receptor beta chains from one sample, sequenced in a study of T cells in Graves' hyperthyroidism and ophthalmopathy. A single record per CDR3 protein comes from TCRdb applying MiXCR to the multiplex PCR reads. The data show under 250,000 distinct CDR3 sequences, approximately 25% seen once. The material sequenced was blood. The receptors here all came from a woman aged 40 to 50 with Graves' ophthalmopathy. CDR3s include the opening cysteine and the closing phenylalanine or tryptophan. The order of the fields is CDR3 length, clone size, D gene, V gene, J gene, CDR3 DNA, CDR3 protein. D genes are given only for firm matches. Size values are once, few and many counts, or a class for expanded clones, and some rows have none.

13,.,.,TRBV29-1,TRBJ1-5,TGCAGCGTTGGCCTCTCTGGGGATCAGCCCCAGCATTTT,CSVGLSGDQPQHF
16,many,.,TRBV28,TRBJ2-2,TGTGCCAGCAGTCCGACGGCTAGTTGGGTTCCCGGGGAGCTGTTTTTT,CASSPTASWVPGELFF
15,.,TRBD1,TRBV12-3/TRBV12-4,TRBJ1-2,TGTGCCAGCAGTTCCGCCGGGACAGGGGTTAATGGCTACACCTTC,CASSSAGTGVNGYTF
15,many,.,TRBV6-1,TRBJ1-2,TGTGCCAGCAACTCTCGTCGGGGGGCTGACTATGGCTACACCTTC,CASNSRRGADYGYTF
14,.,.,TRBV19,TRBJ2-7,TGTGCCAGTAGTATCAACGGATTCTCCTACGAGCAGTACTTC,CASSINGFSYEQYF
16,many,TRBD1,TRBV27,TRBJ1-1,TGTGCCAGCAACCTAAAGGGACAGGGGTTCTTCACTGAAGCTTTCTTT,CASNLKGQGFFTEAFF
15,many,TRBD1,TRBV7-6,TRBJ2-7,TGTGCCAGCAGCTCATGGACAGGGTTTACCCACGAGCAGTACTTC,CASSSWTGFTHEQYF
13,many,.,TRBV19,TRBJ1-5,TGTGCCAGTAGCGCAGACAGCAATCAGCCCCAGCATTTT,CASSADSNQPQHF
16,.,.,TRBV5-1,TRBJ2-7,TGCGCCAGCAGCTTGGCCAGATCCTCTTACAACAGCGAGCAGTACTTC,CASSLARSSYNSEQYF
15,once,TRBD2,TRBV20-1,TRBJ2-7,TGCAGTGCTGTACTAGCGGGAATTGGTAGCTACGAGCAGTACTTC,CSAVLAGIGSYEQYF
17,many,TRBD2,TRBV7-6,TRBJ2-2,TGTGCCAGCAGCTCGGGACTAGCGGGAGGAGGCACCGGGGAGCTGTTTTTT,CASSSGLAGGGTGELFF
13,many,.,TRBV6-1,TRBJ1-6,TGTGCCAGCAGTGAAGACAGTAATTCACCCCTCCACTTT,CASSEDSNSPLHF
14,many,TRBD1,TRBV5-1,TRBJ1-1,TGCGCCAGCAGCTTGCGACAGGGTGACACTGAAGCTTTCTTT,CASSLRQGDTEAFF
14,many,.,TRBV2,TRBJ2-5,TGTGCCAGCAGTGCGGTCAGGGCCCAAGAGACCCAGTACTTC,CASSAVRAQETQYF
13,few,.,TRBV7-3,TRBJ1-6,TGTGCCAGCAGCTTAGGCGGGGATTCACCCCTCCACTTT,CASSLGGDSPLHF
16,many,TRBD1,TRBV24-1,TRBJ1-5,TGTGCCACCAGTGACCCAGGACAGGGAGAGAATCAGCCCCAGCATTTT,CATSDPGQGENQPQHF
16,many,.,TRBV13,TRBJ2-5,TGTGCCAGCAGCCCCGCCTATTTGGGGTCACAAGAGACCCAGTACTTC,CASSPAYLGSQETQYF
16,many,.,TRBV15,TRBJ2-2,TGTGCCACCAGCAGCGGCCAAAGGTCCGTACCCGGGGAGCTGTTTTTT,CATSSGQRSVPGELFF
16,many,TRBD1,TRBV5-1,TRBJ2-7,TGCGCCAGCAGCAGAGCCGCCGGGACAGGGGGCTACGAGCAGTACTTC,CASSRAAGTGGYEQYF
15,many,TRBD1,TRBV10-3,TRBJ2-7,TGTGCCATCAGTCCCCCTGGGGACAGGTCCTACGAGCAGTACTTC,CAISPPGDRSYEQYF
16,.,.,TRBV28,TRBJ1-2,TGTGCCAGCAGTCCCATGGGTTCGGGACGCGGTAATGGCTACACCTTC,CASSPMGSGRGNGYTF
14,many,.,TRBV12-3/TRBV12-4,TRBJ2-5,TGTGCCAGCAGTCGGACAGGTCAGGGAGGGACCCAGTACTTC,CASSRTGQGGTQYF
14,many,.,TRBV15,TRBJ1-2,TGTGCCACCAGCGCTAGGACCGGGGGCTATGGCTACACCTTC,CATSARTGGYGYTF
20,few,.,TRBV5-6,TRBJ1-3,TGTGCCAGCAGTCCGGAGCGGGTCAGGGGTTGCTGGTTCGCTGGAAACACCATATATTTT,CASSPERVRGCWFAGNTIYF
14,.,.,TRBV28,TRBJ2-5,TGTGCCAGCAGCCCAGGGGGGCGGTGGGAGACCCAGTACTTC,CASSPGGRWETQYF
13,many,.,TRBV5-1,TRBJ2-7,TGCGCCAGCAGCGGGGTAGCCAGCTCCGAGCAGTACTTC,CASSGVASSEQYF
20,few,.,TRBV25-1,TRBJ1-6,TGTGCCAGCAGCGTTTGGGGGCAAAAAGACAAGAGCTCCTATAATTCACCCCTCCACTTT,CASSVWGQKDKSSYNSPLHF
13,many,.,TRBV30,TRBJ1-1,TGTGCCTGGAGGGGATCGCGGTGGACTGAAGCTTTCTTT,CAWRGSRWTEAFF
14,many,TRBD1,TRBV12-3/TRBV12-4,TRBJ2-7,TGTGCCAGCAGCCCGGGACAGGGGACTGGCGAGCAGTACTTC,CASSPGQGTGEQYF
16,many,TRBD1,TRBV30,TRBJ2-4,TGTGCCTGGAGTTTACCTACAGGGGAAGCCAAAAACATTCAGTACTTC,CAWSLPTGEAKNIQYF
15,many,.,TRBV6-1,TRBJ2-1,TGTGCCAGCAGTGAGGTAGGGGGAGCGGGCAATGAGCAGTTCTTC,CASSEVGGAGNEQFF
15,.,.,TRBV3-1,TRBJ1-1,TGTGCCAGCAGCCAAGACGTACAGGGAAACACTGAAGCTTGCTTT,CASSQDVQGNTEACF
14,many,.,TRBV5-1,TRBJ1-2,TGCGCCAGCAGCTTGGTGTCAGCCAACTATGGCTACACCTTC,CASSLVSANYGYTF